This T cell receptor (beta chain) was sequenced during a study of T-cell memory formation after mild COVID-19. The CDR3 contains 12 residues. Trimming cost V 5 bases and J 9 bases, with 11 bases left between them. Germline loops: CDR1 SEHNR, CDR2 FQNEAQ (reference sequence). TCRdb processed the 5' RACE reads anew with MiXCR; each CDR3 protein has one entry. The table shows about 350,000 distinct CDR3 sequences, with around 15% occurring only once. The chain combines TRBV7-9 with TRBJ1-5; the D gene is possibly TRBD1 (6 bases). The sequence derives from a man aged 18 to 29 who had mild COVID-19 (a few samples of this study predate the infection). Cell type and time point are not known. Sequenced: PBMCs or a T cell subset sorted from them (not recorded which). This CDR3 is CASSVGGPPQHF. CDR3 bases: TGTGCCAGCAGCGTCGGGGGCCCGCCCCAGCATTTT.